These T cell receptor beta chains were read from a single sample in a study of glioma-infiltrating T cells after dendritic cell vaccination. Data came from immunoSEQ multiplex PCR; TCRdb stores just in-frame clones and leaves some out. This table holds roughly 100,000 clones, roughly 79% found once. The material sequenced was blood, taken before dendritic cell vaccination. These receptor sequences come from a human donor with glioblastoma. The CDR3 runs from the conserved cysteine through the conserved F or W. D genes are given only for firm matches. Rows give clone size only sometimes, using once, few, many, or a class for an expanded clone.

D gene,CDR3 length,J gene,V gene,clone size,CDR3 protein,CDR3 DNA
TRBD1,15,TRBJ1-2,TRBV9,.,CASSVGGQGASGYTF,TGTGCCAGCAGCGTAGGGGGACAGGGGGCGTCTGGCTACACCTTC
.,15,TRBJ2-3,TRBV30,few,CAWSVNGGRTDTQYF,TGTGCCTGGAGTGTAAACGGGGGGCGCACAGATACGCAGTATTTT
TRBD2,17,TRBJ2-3,TRBV5-1,.,CASSLGTSGASTDTQYF,TGCGCCAGCAGCTTGGGGACTAGCGGGGCCAGCACAGATACGCAGTATTTT
TRBD1,12,TRBJ2-4,TRBV30,few,CAGGQGMNIQYF,TGTGCCGGGGGACAGGGGATGAACATTCAGTACTTC
.,14,TRBJ2-2,TRBV7-9,.,CASSLGQVAGELFF,TGTGCCAGCAGCTTAGGACAGGTCGCCGGGGAGCTGTTTTTT
.,13,TRBJ1-6,TRBV4-3,once,CASSPLRGRPLHF,TGCGCCAGCAGCCCCCTAAGGGGGAGACCCCTCCACTTT
.,15,TRBJ2-3,TRBV4-1,.,CASSRERVSTDTQYF,TGCGCCAGCAGCCGAGAGCGGGTCAGCACAGATACGCAGTATTTT
.,12,TRBJ1-2,TRBV27,once,CASGTAQYGYTF,TGTGCCAGCGGAACAGCCCAGTATGGCTACACCTTC
.,12,TRBJ2-7,TRBV29-1,.,CSEEEDHYEQYF,TGCAGCGAGGAGGAGGACCACTACGAGCAGTACTTC
TRBD2,15,TRBJ2-1,TRBV5-1,few,CASSLVGGASNEQFF,TGCGCCAGCAGCTTGGTCGGGGGGGCCTCCAATGAGCAGTTCTTC
TRBD1,16,TRBJ2-1,TRBV18,.,CASSPTGTGSYNEQFF,TGTGCCAGCTCACCAACCGGGACAGGATCTTACAATGAGCAGTTCTTC
.,13,TRBJ2-7,TRBV6-5,.,CASKTDGSYEQYF,TGTGCCAGCAAGACAGACGGCTCCTACGAGCAGTACTTC
.,15,TRBJ2-4,TRBV7-2,once,CASSLVLRGSGIQYF,TGTGCCAGCAGCTTAGTCTTGCGGGGATCAGGCATTCAGTACTTC
.,13,TRBJ1-2,TRBV7-2,.,CASSLFRVYGYTF,TGTGCCAGCAGCTTATTCCGGGTCTATGGCTACACCTTC
TRBD1,14,TRBJ1-2,TRBV11-1,.,CASSWDRESAGYTF,TGTGCCAGCAGCTGGGACAGGGAATCGGCTGGCTACACCTTC
TRBD1,14,TRBJ2-1,TRBV19,.,CASSIQGAWGEQFF,TGTGCCAGTAGTATCCAGGGGGCGTGGGGTGAGCAGTTCTTC
TRBD1,13,TRBJ2-7,TRBV27,.,CASRQGSAYEQYF,TGTGCCAGCAGACAGGGGTCAGCGTACGAGCAGTACTTC
.,14,TRBJ2-2,TRBV5-1,.,CASSLDGVPGELFF,TGCGCCAGCAGCTTGGACGGGGTGCCCGGGGAGCTGTTTTTT
.,16,TRBJ2-2,TRBV7-2,.,CASSSFRGFNTGELFF,TGTGCCAGCAGTTCCTTCCGGGGGTTTAACACCGGGGAGCTGTTTTTT
.,14,TRBJ1-1,TRBV7-2,.,CASRRNQGDTEAFF,TGTGCCAGCAGACGAAACCAGGGTGACACTGAAGCTTTCTTT
.,15,TRBJ1-1,TRBV9,once,CASSVKEGQNTEAFF,TGTGCCAGCAGCGTAAAAGAGGGTCAGAACACTGAAGCTTTCTTT
.,16,TRBJ1-1,TRBV30,.,CAWSVGSSSMNTEAFF,TGTGCCTGGAGTGTGGGCAGCTCATCTATGAACACTGAAGCTTTCTTT
.,17,TRBJ1-6,TRBV4-1,.,CASSQSRVNTYNSPLHF,TGCGCCAGCAGCCAATCCAGGGTGAATACCTATAATTCACCCCTCCACTTT
.,14,TRBJ1-6,TRBV6-6,few,CASSFTGNDSPLHF,TGTGCCAGCAGTTTTACAGGGAACGATTCACCCCTCCACTTT
TRBD1,14,TRBJ1-2,TRBV6-1,.,CASIDRELGYGYTF,TGTGCCAGCATCGACAGGGAACTTGGCTATGGCTACACCTTC
.,14,TRBJ1-1,TRBV4-3,.,CASRTDRGNTEAFF,TGCGCCAGCAGAACCGATCGGGGTAACACTGAAGCTTTCTTT
TRBD1,16,TRBJ1-4,TRBV5-1,.,CASSRRTGGSNEKLFF,TGCGCCAGCAGCAGGCGTACAGGGGGCTCTAATGAAAAACTGTTTTTT
.,15,TRBJ1-5,TRBV27,.,CASSFGQGFNQPQHF,TGTGCCAGCAGTTTTGGCCAGGGGTTCAATCAGCCCCAGCATTTT
TRBD1,14,TRBJ2-3,TRBV10-1,.,CASSAGQTTDTQYF,TGCGCCAGCAGTGCGGGACAGACAACAGATACGCAGTATTTT
TRBD1,14,TRBJ1-4,TRBV11-2,.,CASSSAGGDEKLFF,TGTGCCAGCAGCTCCGCAGGGGGCGACGAAAAACTGTTTTTT
TRBD2,15,TRBJ2-3,TRBV5-1,.,CATAPLAVFTDTQYF,TGCGCCACCGCCCCACTAGCGGTTTTCACAGATACGCAGTATTTT
.,17,TRBJ1-4,TRBV19,.,CASTSWGGGATNEKLFF,TGTGCCAGTACCTCGTGGGGCGGAGGGGCAACTAATGAAAAACTGTTTTTT
TRBD2,17,TRBJ2-2,TRBV13,.,CASSYIRLAGNTGELFF,TGTGCCAGCAGCTACATACGACTAGCGGGAAACACCGGGGAGCTGTTTTTT
.,11,TRBJ2-7,TRBV2,.,CASRLVYEQYF,TGTGCCAGCAGACTAGTCTACGAGCAGTACTTC
TRBD1,12,TRBJ2-1,TRBV7-9,.,CASSVTGGPQFF,TGTGCCAGCAGCGTAACAGGGGGTCCGCAGTTCTTC
TRBD2,17,TRBJ2-1,TRBV7-2,.,CASSLYGLAGSHNEQFF,TGTGCCAGCAGCTTATACGGACTAGCGGGGAGCCACAATGAGCAGTTCTTC
.,13,TRBJ2-5,TRBV19,.,CASSIAVQETQYF,TGTGCCAGTAGTATAGCTGTTCAAGAGACCCAGTACTTC
TRBD2,17,TRBJ2-2,TRBV4-3,.,CASSQGEGYPNTGELFF,TGCGCCAGCAGCCAAGGGGAGGGTTATCCGAACACCGGGGAGCTGTTTTTT